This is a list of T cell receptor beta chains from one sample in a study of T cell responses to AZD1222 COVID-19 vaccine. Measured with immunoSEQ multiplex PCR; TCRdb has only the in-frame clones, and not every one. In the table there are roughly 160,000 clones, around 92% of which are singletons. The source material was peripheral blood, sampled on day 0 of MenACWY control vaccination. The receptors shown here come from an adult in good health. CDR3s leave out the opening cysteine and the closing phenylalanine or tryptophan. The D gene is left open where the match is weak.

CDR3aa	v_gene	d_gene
ASSLVRRTGGELF	TRBV7-2	.
AWSAQSLRNTGELF	TRBV30	.
ASSPYSYNSPLH	TRBV18	.
ASSPLRTETYGYT	TRBV28	.
ASSPKGDSNQPQH	TRBV4-3	.
ASSARSRETQY	TRBV7-2	.
ASSQDLGTYEQY	TRBV4-1	.
ASSLYGGPTEAF	TRBV7-8	.
ASSSSDYGYT	TRBV7-2	.
ASSLPTGRNEKLF	TRBV11-3	TRBD1
ASSHSLAGERGMELF	TRBV14	TRBD2
ASSVESNTEAF	TRBV6-4	.
ATKRQSNYGYT	TRBV28	.
ASSPTSGSSYNEQF	TRBV18	TRBD2
SAGTGRGYT	TRBV20-1	TRBD1
ASSSPPGAAIFNTEAF	TRBV7-2	.
ASSLSPTGAPHTEAF	TRBV28	TRBD1
ASRLAGSSSYEQY	TRBV10-2	TRBD2
ASSFGGLTSTGELF	TRBV7-7	.
ASSGGHKETQY	TRBV7-9	.
ASSVIQGARDTQY	TRBV10-2	TRBD1
AGGAGTSARASYNEQF	TRBV21-1	.
ASSLSSTDTQY	TRBV5-4	.
SVGQGNYEQY	TRBV29-1	TRBD1
ACGGVDSPLH	TRBV15	.
ASSFVSSRANTEAF	TRBV5-1	.
ASRLGQSTARF	TRBV12-3/TRBV12-4	.
ASSPLQWREGSYNEQF	TRBV18	TRBD2
ASSEGRTGGYEQY	TRBV9	TRBD1
ASSYSGGTNEKLF	TRBV6-6	.
SARVRDRQY	TRBV20-1	.
ASSLPGLLRDNEQF	TRBV23-1	.
ASSSTDGASAF	TRBV7-2	.
ASSPGGPGETQY	TRBV5-4	TRBD2
ASSIFEGSRTGELF	TRBV19	.
ASSGRRFGNTIY	TRBV6-5	.
ASSSPGPRGDYEQY	TRBV7-2	.
ASSLPGAGVGYT	TRBV28	.
ASSNTGELF	TRBV28	.
ASNTGNYGYT	TRBV2	.
ASSGTGRLNTEAF	TRBV21-1	.
ASSERWRGFTEAF	TRBV6-1	.
ASSMGQDKY	TRBV10-1	TRBD1
ASSYSYRGDTEAF	TRBV6-5	TRBD1
ASSYRGSYSNQPQH	TRBV6-2/TRBV6-3	.
ASSSSTSGRGWAGELF	TRBV5-6	TRBD2
ASSLPGLRAF	TRBV5-4	.